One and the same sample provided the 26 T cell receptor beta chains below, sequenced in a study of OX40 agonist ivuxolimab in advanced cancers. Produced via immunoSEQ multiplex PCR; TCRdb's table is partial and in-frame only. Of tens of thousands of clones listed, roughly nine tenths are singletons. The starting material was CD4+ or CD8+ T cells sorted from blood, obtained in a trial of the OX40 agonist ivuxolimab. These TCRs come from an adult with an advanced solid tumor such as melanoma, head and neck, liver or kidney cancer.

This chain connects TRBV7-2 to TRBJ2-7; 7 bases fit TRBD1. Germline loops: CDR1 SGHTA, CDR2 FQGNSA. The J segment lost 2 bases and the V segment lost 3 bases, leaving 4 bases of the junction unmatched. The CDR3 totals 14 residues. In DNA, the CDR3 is TGTGCCAGCAGCTTTAGACAGGGAACCTACGAGCAGTACTTC. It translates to CASSFRQGTYEQYF.

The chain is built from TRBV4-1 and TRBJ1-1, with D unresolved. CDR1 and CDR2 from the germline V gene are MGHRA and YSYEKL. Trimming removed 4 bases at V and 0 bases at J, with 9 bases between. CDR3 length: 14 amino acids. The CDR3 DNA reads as TGCGCCAGCAGCCGTCTTGTACTGAACACTGAAGCTTTCTTT. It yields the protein CASSRLVLNTEAFF.

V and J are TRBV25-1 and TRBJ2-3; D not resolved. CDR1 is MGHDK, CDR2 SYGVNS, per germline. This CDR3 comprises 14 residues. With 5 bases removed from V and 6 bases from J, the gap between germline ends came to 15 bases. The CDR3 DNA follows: TGTGCCAGCAGTCCTGTGAAGCAGGTGGATACGCAGTATTTT. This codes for CASSPVKQVDTQYF.

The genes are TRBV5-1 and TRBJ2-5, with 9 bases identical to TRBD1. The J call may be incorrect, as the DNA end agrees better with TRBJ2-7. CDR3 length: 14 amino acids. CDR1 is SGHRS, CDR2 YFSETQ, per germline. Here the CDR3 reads CASSFGTGTREQYF. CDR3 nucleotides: TGCGCCAGCAGCTTTGGGACAGGGACCCGCGAGCAGTACTTC.

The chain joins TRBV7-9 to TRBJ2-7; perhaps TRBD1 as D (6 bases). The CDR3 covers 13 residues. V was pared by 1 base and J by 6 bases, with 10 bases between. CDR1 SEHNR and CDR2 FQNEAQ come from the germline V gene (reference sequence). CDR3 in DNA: TGTGCCAGCAGCTTAGTTGGGACACTCGAGCAGTACTTC. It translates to CASSLVGTLEQYF.

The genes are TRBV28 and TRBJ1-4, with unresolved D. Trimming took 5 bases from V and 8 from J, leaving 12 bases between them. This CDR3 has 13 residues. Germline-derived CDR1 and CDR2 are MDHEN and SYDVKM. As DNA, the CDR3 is TGTGCCAGCAGTCCCCCCCTTGGGGAAAAACTGTTTTTT. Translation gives CASSPPLGEKLFF.

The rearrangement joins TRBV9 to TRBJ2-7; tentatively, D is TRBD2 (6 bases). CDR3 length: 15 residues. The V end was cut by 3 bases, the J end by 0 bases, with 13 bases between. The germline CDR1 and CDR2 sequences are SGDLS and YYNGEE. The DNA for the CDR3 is TGTGCCAGCAGCGCGGGACTCCCAAGCTCCTACGAGCAGTACTTC. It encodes CASSAGLPSSYEQYF.

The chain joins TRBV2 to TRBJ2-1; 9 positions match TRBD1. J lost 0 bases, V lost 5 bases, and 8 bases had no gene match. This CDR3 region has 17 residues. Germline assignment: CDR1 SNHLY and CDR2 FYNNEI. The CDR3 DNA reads TGTGCCAGCAGTCCGGGACAGGGTCGGACCTCCTACAATGAGCAGTTCTTC. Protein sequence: CASSPGQGRTSYNEQFF.

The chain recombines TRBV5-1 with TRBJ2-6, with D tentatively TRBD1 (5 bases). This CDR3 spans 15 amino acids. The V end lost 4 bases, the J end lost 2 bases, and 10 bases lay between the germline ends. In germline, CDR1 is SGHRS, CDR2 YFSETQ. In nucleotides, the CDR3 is TGCGCCAGCAGCGCGACAGCCGCTGGGGCCAACGTCCTGACTTTC. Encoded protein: CASSATAAGANVLTF.

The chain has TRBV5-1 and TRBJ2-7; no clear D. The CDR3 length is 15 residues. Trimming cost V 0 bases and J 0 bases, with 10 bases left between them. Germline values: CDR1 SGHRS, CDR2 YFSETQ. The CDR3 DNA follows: TGCGCCAGCAGCTTGGCGGTCCAAACCTCCTACGAGCAGTACTTC. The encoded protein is CASSLAVQTSYEQYF.

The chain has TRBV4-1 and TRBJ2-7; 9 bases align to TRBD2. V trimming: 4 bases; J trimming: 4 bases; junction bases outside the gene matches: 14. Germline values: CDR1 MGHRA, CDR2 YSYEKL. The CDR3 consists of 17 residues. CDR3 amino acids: CASSRKTSGGPVYEQYF. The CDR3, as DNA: TGCGCCAGCAGCCGCAAAACAAGCGGGGGGCCAGTATACGAGCAGTACTTC.

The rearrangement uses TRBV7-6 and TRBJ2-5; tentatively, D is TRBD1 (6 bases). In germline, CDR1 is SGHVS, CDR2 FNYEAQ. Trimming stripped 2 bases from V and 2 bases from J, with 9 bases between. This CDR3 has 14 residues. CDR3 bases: TGTGCCAGCAGCTTATATCAGGGGCAAGAGACCCAGTACTTC. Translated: CASSLYQGQETQYF. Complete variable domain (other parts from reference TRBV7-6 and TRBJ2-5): GAGVSQSPRYKVTKRGQDVALRCDPISGHVSLYWYRQALGQGPEFLTYFNYEAQQDKSGLPNDRFSAERPEGSISTLTIQRTEQRDSAMYRCASSLYQGQETQYFGPGTRLLVL.

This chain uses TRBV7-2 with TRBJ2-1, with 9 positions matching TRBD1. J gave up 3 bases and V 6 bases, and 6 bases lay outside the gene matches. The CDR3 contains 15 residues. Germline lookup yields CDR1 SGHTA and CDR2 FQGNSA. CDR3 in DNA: TGTGCCAGCAGTTCCGACAGGGGGTTCTACAATGAGCAGTTCTTC. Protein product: CASSSDRGFYNEQFF.

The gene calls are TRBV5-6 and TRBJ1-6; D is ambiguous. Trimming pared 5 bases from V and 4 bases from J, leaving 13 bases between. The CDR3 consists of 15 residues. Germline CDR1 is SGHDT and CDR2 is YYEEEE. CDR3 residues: CASRDGRMYNSPLHF. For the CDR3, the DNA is TGTGCCAGCAGGGACGGACGGATGTATAATTCACCCCTCCACTTT.

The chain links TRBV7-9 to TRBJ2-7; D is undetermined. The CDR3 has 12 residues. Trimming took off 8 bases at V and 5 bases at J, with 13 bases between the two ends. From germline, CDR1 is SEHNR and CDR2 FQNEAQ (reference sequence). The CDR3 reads CASALTLNEQYF. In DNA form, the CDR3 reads TGTGCCAGCGCGCTTACCCTTAACGAGCAGTACTTC.

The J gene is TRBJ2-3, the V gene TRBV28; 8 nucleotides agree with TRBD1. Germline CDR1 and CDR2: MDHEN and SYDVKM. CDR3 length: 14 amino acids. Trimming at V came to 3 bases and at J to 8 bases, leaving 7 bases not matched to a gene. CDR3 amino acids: CASSLDRAVGTQYF. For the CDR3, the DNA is TGTGCCAGCAGTTTGGACAGGGCAGTGGGTACGCAGTATTTT.

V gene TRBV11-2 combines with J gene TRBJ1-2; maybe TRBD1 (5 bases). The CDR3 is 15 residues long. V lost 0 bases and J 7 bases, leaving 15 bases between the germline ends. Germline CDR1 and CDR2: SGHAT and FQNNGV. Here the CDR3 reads CASSLDNQGRGGYTF. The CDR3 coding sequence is TGTGCCAGCAGCTTAGACAATCAGGGACGGGGTGGCTACACCTTC.

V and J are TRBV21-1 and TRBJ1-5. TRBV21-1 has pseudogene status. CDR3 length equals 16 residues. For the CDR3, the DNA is TGTGCCAGCAGCTCCCGGGGGGGGAACGGCAATCAGCCCCAGCATTTT. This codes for CASSSRGGNGNQPQHF.

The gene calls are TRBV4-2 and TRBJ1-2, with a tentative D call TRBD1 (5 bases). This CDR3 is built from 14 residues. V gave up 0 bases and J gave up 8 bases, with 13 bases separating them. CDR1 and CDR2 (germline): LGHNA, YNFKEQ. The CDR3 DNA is TGTGCCAGCAGCCAAGATATTTTAGGGGTCGGCTACACCTTC. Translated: CASSQDILGVGYTF.

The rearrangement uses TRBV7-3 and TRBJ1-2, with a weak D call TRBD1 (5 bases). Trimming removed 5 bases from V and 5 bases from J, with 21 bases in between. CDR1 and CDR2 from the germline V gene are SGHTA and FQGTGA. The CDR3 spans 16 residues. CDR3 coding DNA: TGTGCCAGCAGCCACTCGGAGCAGGGAGAGGGGTATGGCTACACCTTC. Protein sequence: CASSHSEQGEGYGYTF. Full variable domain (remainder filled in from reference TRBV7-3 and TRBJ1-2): GAGVSQTPSNKVTEKGKYVELRCDPISGHTALYWYRQSLGQGPEFLIYFQGTGAADDSGLPNDRFFAVRPEGSVSTLKIQRTERGDSAVYLCASSHSEQGEGYGYTFGSGTRLTVV.

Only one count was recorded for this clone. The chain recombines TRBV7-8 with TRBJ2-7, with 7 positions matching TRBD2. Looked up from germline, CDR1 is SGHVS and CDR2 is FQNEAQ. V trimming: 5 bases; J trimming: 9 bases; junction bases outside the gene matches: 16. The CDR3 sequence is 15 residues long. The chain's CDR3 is CASSPTRLTTGGQYF. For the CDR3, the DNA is TGTGCCAGCAGCCCGACCCGGTTGACGACGGGGGGGCAGTACTTC.

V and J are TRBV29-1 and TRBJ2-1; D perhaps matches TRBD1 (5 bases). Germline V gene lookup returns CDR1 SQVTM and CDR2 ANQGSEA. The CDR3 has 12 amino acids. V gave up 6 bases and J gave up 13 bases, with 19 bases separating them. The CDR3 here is CSVALRTQGQFF. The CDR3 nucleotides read TGCAGCGTAGCGTTAAGAACCCAGGGCCAGTTCTTC.

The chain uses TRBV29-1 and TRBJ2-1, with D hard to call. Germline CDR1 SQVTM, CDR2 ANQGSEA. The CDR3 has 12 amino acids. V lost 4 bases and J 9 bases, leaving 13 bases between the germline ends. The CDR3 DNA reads TGCAGCGTTGCCCGGCGGCTCGGTGAGCAGTTCTTC. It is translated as CSVARRLGEQFF.

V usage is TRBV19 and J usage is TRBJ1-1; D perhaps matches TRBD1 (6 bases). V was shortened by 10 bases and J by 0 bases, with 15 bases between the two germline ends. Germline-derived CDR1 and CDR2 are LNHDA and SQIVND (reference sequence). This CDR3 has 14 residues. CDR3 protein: CATQDRSVNTEAFF. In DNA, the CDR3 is TGTGCCACCCAGGACAGATCGGTGAACACTGAAGCTTTCTTT.

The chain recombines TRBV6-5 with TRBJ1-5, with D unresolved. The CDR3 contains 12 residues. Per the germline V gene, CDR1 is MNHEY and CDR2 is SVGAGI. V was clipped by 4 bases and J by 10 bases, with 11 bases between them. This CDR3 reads CASSWVMTPQHF. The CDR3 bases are TGTGCCAGCAGTTGGGTGATGACTCCCCAGCATTTT.

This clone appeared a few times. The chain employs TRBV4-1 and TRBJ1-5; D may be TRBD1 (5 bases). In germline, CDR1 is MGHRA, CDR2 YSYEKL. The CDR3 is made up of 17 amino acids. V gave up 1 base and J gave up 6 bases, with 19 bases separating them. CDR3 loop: CASSQGGLSGKRQPQHF. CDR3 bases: TGCGCCAGCAGCCAAGGAGGGCTTTCAGGGAAACGTCAGCCCCAGCATTTT.